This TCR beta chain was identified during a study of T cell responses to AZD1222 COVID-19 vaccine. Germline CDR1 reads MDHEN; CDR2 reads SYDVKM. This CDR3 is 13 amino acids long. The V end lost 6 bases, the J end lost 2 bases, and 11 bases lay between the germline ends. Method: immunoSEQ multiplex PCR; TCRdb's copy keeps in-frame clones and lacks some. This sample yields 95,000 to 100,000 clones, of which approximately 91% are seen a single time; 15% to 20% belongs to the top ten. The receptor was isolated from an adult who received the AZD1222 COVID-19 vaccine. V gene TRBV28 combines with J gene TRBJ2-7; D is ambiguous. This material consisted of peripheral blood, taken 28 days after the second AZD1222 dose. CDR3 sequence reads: CASRSGGPYEQYF. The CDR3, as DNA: TGTGCCAGCAGATCCGGCGGACCCTACGAGCAGTACTTC. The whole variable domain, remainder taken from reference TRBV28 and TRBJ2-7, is DVKVTQSSRYLVKRTGEKVFLECVQDMDHENMFWYRQDPGLGLRLIYFSYDVKMKEKGDIPEGYSVSREKKERFSLILESASTNQTSMYLCASRSGGPYEQYFGPGTRLTVT.